This T cell receptor (beta chain) was sequenced during a study of blood T cell repertoires in COVID-19. Study-wide context: There were acute and convalescent COVID-19 samples, and they came from the United States, Italy and Spain.

This CDR3 is built from 13 residues. From germline, CDR1 is LNHDA and CDR2 SQIVND (reference sequence). The germline V and J ends were trimmed by 6 bases and 3 bases, with 10 bases remaining between them. Libraries were prepared by immunoSEQ multiplex PCR; TCRdb keeps only in-frame clonotypes and omits some of them. The sample comprises approximately 130,000 clones, around 78% of which are singletons, and approximately 10% rests with the top ten. The sequence was obtained from a human donor in a cohort sampled during active COVID-19. The rearrangement uses TRBV19 and TRBJ2-3, with TRBD2 as a possible D gene (6 bases). The sample consisted of peripheral blood. This chain's CDR3 is CASRAGTTDTQYF. The CDR3 nucleotides read TGTGCCAGTAGAGCCGGGACTACAGATACGCAGTATTTT.